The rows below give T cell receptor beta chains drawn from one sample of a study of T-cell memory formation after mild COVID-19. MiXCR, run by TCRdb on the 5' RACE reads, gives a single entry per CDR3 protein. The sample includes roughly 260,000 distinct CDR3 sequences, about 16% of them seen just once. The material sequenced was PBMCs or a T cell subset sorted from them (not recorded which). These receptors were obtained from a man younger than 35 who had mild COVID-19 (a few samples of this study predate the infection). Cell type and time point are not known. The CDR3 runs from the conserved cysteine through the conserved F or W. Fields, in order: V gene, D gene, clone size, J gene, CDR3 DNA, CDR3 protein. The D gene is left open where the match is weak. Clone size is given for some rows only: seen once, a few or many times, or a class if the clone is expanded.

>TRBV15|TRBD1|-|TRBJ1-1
TGTGCCACCAGAGAGGGGACAGGGGGAAAGTTCTTT
CATREGTGGKFF
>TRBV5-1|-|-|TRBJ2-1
TGCGCCAGCAGCCCACGAGGGACATTTTTGTCCTACAATGAGCAGTTCTTC
CASSPRGTFLSYNEQFF
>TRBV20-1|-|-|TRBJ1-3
TGCAGTGCTTCAGGGGAGACCTCTGGAAACACCATATATTTT
CSASGETSGNTIYF
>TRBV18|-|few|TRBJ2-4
TGTGCCAGCTCACCACGCGTAGGGGATGGTGGAAACATTCAGTACTTC
CASSPRVGDGGNIQYF
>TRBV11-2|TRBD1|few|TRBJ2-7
TGTGCCAGCAGCCTCATCAGGGGGCGCTACGAGCAGTACTTC
CASSLIRGRYEQYF
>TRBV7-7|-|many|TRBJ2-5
TGTGCTAGCAGCCCGCAGCAGGGACAAGAGACCCAGTACTTC
CASSPQQGQETQYF
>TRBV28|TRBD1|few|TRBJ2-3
TGTGCCAGCGGGTGGGGGACAGTACGAGATACGCAGTATTTT
CASGWGTVRDTQYF
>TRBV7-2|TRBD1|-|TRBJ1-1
TGTGCCAGCAGCTTCGACAGGGGGAGGGCTTTCTTT
CASSFDRGRAFF
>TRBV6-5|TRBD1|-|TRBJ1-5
TGTGCCAGTTCCGATGGGACAGGTGATCAGCCCCAGCATTTT
CASSDGTGDQPQHF
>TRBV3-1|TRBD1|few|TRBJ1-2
TGTGCCAGCAGCGAGAGCCAGGGGGTCTCTGGCTACACCTTC
CASSESQGVSGYTF
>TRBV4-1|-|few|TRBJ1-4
TGCGCCAGCAGCCAAGATATTAGGGCGGTTGAAAAACTGTTTTTT
CASSQDIRAVEKLFF
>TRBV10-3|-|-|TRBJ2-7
TGTGCCATCAGACTTCAAGTCGCGGTCGACGAGCAGTACTTC
CAIRLQVAVDEQYF
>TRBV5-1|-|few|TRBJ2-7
TGCGCCAGCAGCGGGGACTACGAGCAGTACTTC
CASSGDYEQYF
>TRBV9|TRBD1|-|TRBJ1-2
TGTGCCAGCAGCGAGAAGGGGGCGGACTATGGCTACACCTTC
CASSEKGADYGYTF
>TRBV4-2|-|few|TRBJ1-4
TGTGCCAGCAGCCAAGATTTGCAGGGGAGGAGGGAAAAACTGTTTTTT
CASSQDLQGRREKLFF
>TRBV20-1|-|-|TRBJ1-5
TGCAGTGCTAGACATAGACTGGGTCAGCCCCAGCATTTT
CSARHRLGQPQHF
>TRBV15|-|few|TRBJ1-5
TGTGCCACCAGCAGAGCGGGGTTAAGGGATCAGCCCCAGCATTTT
CATSRAGLRDQPQHF
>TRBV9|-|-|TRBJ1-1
TGTGCCAGCAGCGTAGCATCCGGGATAAACACTGAAGCTTTCTTT
CASSVASGINTEAFF
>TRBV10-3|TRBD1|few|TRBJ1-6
TGTGCCATCAGCGCCGACAGGGAGAGGTCACCCCTCCACTTT
CAISADRERSPLHF
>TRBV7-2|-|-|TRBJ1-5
TGTGCCAGCAGCCAAAGGGGGGGTCAGCCCCAGCATTTT
CASSQRGGQPQHF
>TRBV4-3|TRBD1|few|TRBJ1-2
TGCGCCAGCAGCCAGGGACAGATCTATGGCTACACCTTC
CASSQGQIYGYTF
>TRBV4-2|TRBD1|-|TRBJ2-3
TGTGCCAGCAGCCAGGGACAGGGGGCTGGGGATACGCAGTATTTT
CASSQGQGAGDTQYF
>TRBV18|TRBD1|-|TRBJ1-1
TGTGCCAGCTCAAGACCGGGACAGGGGTTGGGCAGGACTGAAGCTTTCTTT
CASSRPGQGLGRTEAFF
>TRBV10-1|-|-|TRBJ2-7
TGCGCCAGCAGTGAACCGGGGGCTGGAGGCGAGCAGTACTTC
CASSEPGAGGEQYF
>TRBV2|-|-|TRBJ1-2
TGTGCCAGCAGTGTAGGGGGGCCCGACTATGGCTACACCTTC
CASSVGGPDYGYTF
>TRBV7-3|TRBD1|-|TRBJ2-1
TGTGCCAGCAGCTTAGGGGGTAGGGGGCGCAATGAGCAGTTCTTC
CASSLGGRGRNEQFF
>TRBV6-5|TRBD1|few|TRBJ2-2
TGTGCCAGCAGTACAGGGGTAACCGGGGAGCTGTTTTTT
CASSTGVTGELFF
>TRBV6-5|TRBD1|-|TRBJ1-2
TGTGCCAGCAGTAACCGGGACAGGGAACCCTATGGCTACACCTTC
CASSNRDREPYGYTF
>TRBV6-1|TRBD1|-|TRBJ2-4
TGTGCCACCCTGGACAGGGCCCTGTACTTC
CATLDRALYF
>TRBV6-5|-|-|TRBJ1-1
TGTGCCAGCAGTTACTGGATGAGGGATAGCACTGAAGCTTTCTTT
CASSYWMRDSTEAFF
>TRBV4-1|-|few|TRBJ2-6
TGCGCCAGCAGCGACCCCGGGAGAGGTGGGGCCAACGTCCTGACTTTC
CASSDPGRGGANVLTF
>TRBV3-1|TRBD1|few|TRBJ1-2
TGTGCCAGCAGCCAAGAAGGGACAGGCAACTTTGGGTACACCTTC
CASSQEGTGNFGYTF